The rows below give T cell receptor beta chains drawn from one sample of a study of OX40 agonist ivuxolimab in advanced cancers. The method was immunoSEQ multiplex PCR; TCRdb's version includes in-frame clones alone and lacks a portion of them. The repertoire holds about 93,000 clones, approximately 90% seen once, with 0.51% in the top ten. The sample in question was CD4+ or CD8+ T cells sorted from blood, obtained in a trial of the OX40 agonist ivuxolimab. The receptor set was obtained from an adult with an advanced solid tumor such as melanoma, head and neck, liver or kidney cancer. The CDR3 runs from the conserved cysteine through the conserved F or W. Each record gives: D gene, V gene, clone size, J gene, CDR3 protein, CDR3 DNA. The D gene is left open where the match is weak. Not every row has a clone size; where given, it reads once, few, many or a size class.

>TRBD1|TRBV4-1|NA|TRBJ1-1
CASSHATGGTEAFF
TGCGCCAGCAGCCACGCGACAGGGGGCACTGAAGCTTTCTTT
>NA|TRBV7-2|once|TRBJ2-2
CASSPRQVDPGELFF
TGTGCCAGCAGCCCCCGACAGGTTGATCCCGGGGAGCTGTTTTTT
>NA|TRBV11-3|NA|TRBJ1-1
CASSTLYRAKRTEAFF
TGTGCCAGCAGCACTCTTTACAGGGCGAAAAGGACTGAAGCTTTCTTT
>TRBD2|TRBV6-4|NA|TRBJ2-6
CASSREGLTGANVLTF
TGTGCCAGCAGTAGGGAGGGTCTAACGGGGGCCAACGTCCTGACTTTC
>NA|TRBV5-1|NA|TRBJ2-7
CASSFGPTGEQYF
TGCGCCAGCAGCTTTGGGCCCACGGGCGAGCAGTACTTC
>NA|TRBV11-3|NA|TRBJ2-1
CASSLGQQGNEQFF
TGTGCCAGCAGCTTAGGTCAACAGGGCAATGAGCAGTTCTTC
>TRBD1|TRBV10-3|NA|TRBJ1-5
CAISERDSVQPQHF
TGTGCCATCAGTGAAAGGGACAGTGTTCAGCCCCAGCATTTT
>NA|TRBV7-3|NA|TRBJ1-1
CASSLAPVESTEAFF
TGTGCCAGCAGCTTAGCCCCCGTTGAAAGCACTGAAGCTTTCTTT
>NA|TRBV21-1|NA|TRBJ2-1
CASSNLKLAGDHGEQFF
TGTGCCAGCAGCAACTTAAAACTAGCGGGAGACCATGGTGAGCAGTTCTTC
>NA|TRBV10-3|NA|TRBJ1-3
CAIRGSQTSGNTIYF
TGTGCCATCAGAGGGTCACAAACCTCTGGAAACACCATATATTTT
>NA|TRBV28|NA|TRBJ2-7
CASSIQDEQYF
TGTGCCAGCAGCATCCAGGACGAGCAGTACTTC
>TRBD2|TRBV9|NA|TRBJ2-2
CASSAQPSSGRRAGELFF
TGTGCCAGCAGCGCCCAGCCTTCTAGCGGGAGGAGGGCCGGGGAGCTGTTTTTT
>NA|TRBV30|few|TRBJ1-5
CAWSGGGTPHQPQHF
TGTGCCTGGAGCGGGGGGGGGACCCCCCATCAGCCCCAGCATTTT
>TRBD2|TRBV9|NA|TRBJ2-3
CASSPRGGDTDTQYF
TGTGCCAGCAGTCCCCGCGGGGGGGATACAGATACGCAGTATTTT
>NA|TRBV30|NA|TRBJ2-4
CAWTGDVQNIQYF
TGTGCCTGGACAGGGGATGTCCAAAACATTCAGTACTTC
>TRBD2|TRBV5-4|NA|TRBJ2-3
CASSSGPLEDTQYF
TGTGCCAGTTCTAGCGGGCCCCTAGAAGATACGCAGTATTTT
>NA|TRBV4-1|NA|TRBJ2-2
CASSQPGREQGNTGELFF
TGCGCCAGCAGCCAACCCGGTCGGGAACAGGGGAACACCGGGGAGCTGTTTTTT
>TRBD1|TRBV29-1|NA|TRBJ1-1
CSARQGTLNTEAFF
TGCAGCGCAAGACAGGGCACTCTGAACACTGAAGCTTTCTTT
>TRBD2|TRBV5-1|once|TRBJ2-2
CASSLAGANTGELFF
TGCGCCAGCAGCTTAGCGGGGGCAAACACCGGGGAGCTGTTTTTT
>NA|TRBV5-6|NA|TRBJ1-2
CASSFPPGGLYGYTF
TGTGCCAGCAGCTTCCCGCCGGGTGGGCTCTATGGCTACACCTTC
>TRBD2|TRBV11-3|NA|TRBJ2-1
CASSSLAGSTYLYNEQFF
TGTGCCAGCAGCTCCCTAGCGGGGTCGACTTACTTATACAATGAGCAGTTCTTC
>NA|TRBV4-1|NA|TRBJ1-4
CASSQDGQKNEKLFF
TGCGCCAGCAGCCAAGACGGTCAGAAAAATGAAAAACTGTTTTTT
>NA|TRBV7-9|NA|TRBJ2-3
CASSLASTDTQYF
TGTGCCAGCAGCTTAGCTAGCACAGATACGCAGTATTTT
>TRBD1|TRBV5-5|NA|TRBJ1-6
CASSLDRSSSYNSPLHF
TGTGCCAGCAGCCTGGACAGGTCCAGCTCCTATAATTCACCCCTCCACTTT
>NA|TRBV5-4|NA|TRBJ2-7
CASSFRAGEQYF
TGTGCCAGCAGCTTCCGCGCGGGGGAGCAGTACTTC
>TRBD2|TRBV18|NA|TRBJ2-1
CASSYPMGALAGSNEQFF
TGTGCCAGCTCATATCCCATGGGAGCCTTAGCGGGATCGAATGAGCAGTTCTTC
>NA|TRBV19|NA|TRBJ1-1
CASYRENTEAFF
TGTGCCAGTTATCGGGAGAACACTGAAGCTTTCTTT